One and the same sample provided the 28 T cell receptor beta chains below, sequenced in a study of cytomegalovirus exposure and HLA in healthy donors. PCR used 60 Vbeta primers and 13 Jbeta primers. Some clones are missing from TCRdb's copy, which holds only in-frame ones; the method was immunoSEQ multiplex PCR. The data contain about 130,000 clones, 65% to 80% of them seen just once; the ten biggest clones take up approximately 4.2%. Sequenced material: PBMCs. These receptors all come from a male donor in good health and CMV-seropositive.

Concerning this clone: Relative to the germline gene, one junction end is altered; a read error may explain this. The chain has TRBV19 and TRBJ2-6, with TRBD2 identical over 7 bases. The CDR3 is 15 residues long. Germline V gives CDR1 LNHDA, CDR2 SQIVND (reference sequence). DNA of the CDR3: TGTGCCAGTAGCCTTCTCGGGGGGACCTTGAACGGCCTGACTTTC. It encodes CASSLLGGTLNGLTF.

The chain links TRBV9 to TRBJ2-1; 7 bases are a match to TRBD2. The CDR3 spans 17 residues. Germline lookup yields CDR1 SGDLS and CDR2 YYNGEE. Trimming at V came to 4 bases and at J to 5 bases, leaving 15 bases not matched to a gene. The CDR3 region is CASSPPQRGLSHNEQFF. CDR3 nucleotide sequence: TGTGCCAGCAGCCCCCCCCAGCGGGGCCTTTCCCACAATGAGCAGTTCTTC.

The chain employs TRBV28 and TRBJ1-3, with a tentative D call TRBD1 (5 bases). V lost 8 bases and J lost 3, with 14 bases in between. There are 14 residues in the CDR3. Looked up from germline, CDR1 is MDHEN and CDR2 is SYDVKM. The CDR3 region is CASGPQGSGNTIYF. CDR3 DNA sequence: TGTGCCAGCGGTCCGCAGGGAAGTGGAAACACCATATATTTT.

The chain couples TRBV21-1 to TRBJ2-3; the tabulated D call, TRBD2, remains unverified against the DNA. TRBV21-1 is deemed a pseudogene. CDR3 length: 16 residues. The CDR3 bases are TGTGCCAGCAGCAAAGAAGCTAGCGGGACAGCAGATACGCAGTATTTT. Amino acid sequence: CASSKEASGTADTQYF.

The chain carries TRBV28 and TRBJ2-2, with 9 bases lining up with TRBD1. The CDR3 is 15 amino acids. The V gene's germline CDR1 is MDHEN and CDR2 SYDVKM. V was pared by 6 bases and J by 4 bases, with 6 bases of the junction left unmatched. CDR3 nucleotide sequence: TGTGCCAGCAGGCAAGGGACAGGGAGCACCGGGGAGCTGTTTTTT. As protein: CASRQGTGSTGELFF.

V usage is TRBV28 and J usage is TRBJ2-5; 9 nucleotides match TRBD2. J gave up 4 bases and V 6 bases, and 12 bases lay outside the gene matches. Germline V gene sequence: CDR1 MDHEN, CDR2 SYDVKM. The CDR3 has 16 residues. The CDR3 DNA reads as TGTGCCAGCAGCACCTACGGCGGGGGGGAACGAGAGACCCAGTACTTC. It yields the protein CASSTYGGGERETQYF.

The chain couples TRBV5-1 to TRBJ2-7, with D perhaps matching TRBD1 (6 bases). The CDR3 sequence is 15 residues long. From germline, CDR1 is SGHRS and CDR2 YFSETQ. Trimming left V 2 bases short and J 6 bases short, with 18 bases between. Here the CDR3 reads CASSLRHGGPFEQYF. CDR3 coding DNA: TGCGCCAGCAGCTTACGCCATGGGGGCCCGTTCGAGCAGTACTTC.

This clone has only one observation. The chain recombines TRBV7-9 with TRBJ1-4, with 7 bases lining up with TRBD1. The length of the CDR3 is 14 residues. The junction had 5 bases not matched to a gene; V was cut back by 3 bases and J by 7 bases. Germline V gives CDR1 SEHNR, CDR2 FQNEAQ (reference sequence). CDR3 DNA: TGTGCCAGCAGCTTCGACAGGGCAAGTGAAAAACTGTTTTTT. It yields the protein CASSFDRASEKLFF.

This chain uses TRBV6-1 with TRBJ1-2; TRBD1 might be the D (5 bases). V was pared by 7 bases and J by 5 bases, with 20 bases between. Germline V gene sequence: CDR1 MNHNS, CDR2 SASEGT. The CDR3 consists of 15 residues. The CDR3 nucleotides are TGTGCCAGCAAAGGGGTGGGCAGCGACCTATATGGCTACACCTTC. Translation: CASKGVGSDLYGYTF.

V is TRBV5-6 and J is TRBJ2-7; possible D gene TRBD2, 6 bases. This CDR3 has 17 amino acids. V was trimmed by 2 bases and J by 6 bases, leaving 24 bases between them. Germline lookup yields CDR1 SGHDT and CDR2 YYEEEE. Here the CDR3 reads CASSFSRAAGEVSEQYF. As DNA, the CDR3 is TGTGCCAGCAGCTTTTCCCGAGCGGCCGGGGAGGTTAGCGAGCAGTACTTC.

This rearrangement joins TRBV6-5 to TRBJ1-6; the match to TRBD1 covers 7 bases. V was clipped by 6 bases and J by 7 bases; unmatched bases: 3. The CDR3 has 13 residues. Germline values: CDR1 MNHEY, CDR2 SVGAGI. The CDR3 DNA sequence: TGTGCCAGCAGACTACAGGGGAATTCACCCCTCCACTTT. Residues: CASRLQGNSPLHF.

V and J are TRBV28 and TRBJ1-5; a weak D match, TRBD1 (5 bases). Trimming left V 5 bases short and J 4 bases short, with 12 bases between. Looked up from germline, CDR1 is MDHEN and CDR2 is SYDVKM. The CDR3 consists of 14 residues. The CDR3 DNA reads as TGTGCCAGCAGTCCCATGAAGGGGAATCAGCCCCAGCATTTT. Encoded protein: CASSPMKGNQPQHF.

J is TRBJ2-7 and V is TRBV11-2; D call uncertain. CDR1 and CDR2 (germline): SGHAT, FQNNGV. V was pared by 0 bases and J by 0 bases, with 9 bases between. CDR3 size: 15 residues. The CDR3 spells CASSLDLRNSYEQYF. CDR3 DNA sequence: TGTGCCAGCAGCTTAGATCTGAGAAACTCCTACGAGCAGTACTTC.

V usage is TRBV9 and J usage is TRBJ1-2, with TRBD1 identical over 10 bases. CDR3 size: 15 residues. Germline CDR1 is SGDLS and CDR2 is YYNGEE. Losses at the gene ends were 3 bases for V and 4 bases for J; bases not matched to a gene: 6. The CDR3 nucleotides are TGTGCCAGCAGCGCCGGGACAGGGGTATTCTATGGCTACACCTTC. Translated, it gives CASSAGTGVFYGYTF. Complete variable domain (other parts from reference TRBV9 and TRBJ1-2): DSGVTQTPKHLITATGQRVTLRCSPRSGDLSVYWYQQSLDQGLQFLIQYYNGEERAKGNILERFSAQQFPDLHSELNLSSLELGDSALYFCASSAGTGVFYGYTFGSGTRLTVV.

This chain joins TRBV6-4 and TRBJ1-4, with TRBD1 identical over 7 bases. Germline loops: CDR1 MRHNA, CDR2 SNTAGT. CDR3 size: 15 residues. Germline trimming cut 4 bases from V and 8 bases from J; bases unmatched to any gene: 10. The CDR3 DNA reads as TGTGCCAGCAGTGCCACAGGGGAACCGGGGGAAAAACTGTTTTTT. Residues: CASSATGEPGEKLFF.

J is TRBJ2-7 and V is TRBV5-1; tentative D call: TRBD2 (6 bases). The CDR3 runs 13 residues. Trimming took off 3 bases at V and 5 bases at J, with 12 bases between the two ends. Per germline, CDR1 SGHRS and CDR2 YFSETQ. The chain's CDR3 is CASSSYSGDEQYF. The CDR3 coding sequence is TGCGCCAGCAGCTCCTATTCGGGGGACGAGCAGTACTTC.

V and J are TRBV5-4 and TRBJ1-3, with a weak D call TRBD1 (5 bases). CDR3 length equals 15 residues. V shed 4 bases and J shed 7 bases, with 18 bases lying between them. Germline V gene sequence: CDR1 SGHNT, CDR2 YYREEE (reference sequence). DNA of the CDR3: TGTGCCAGCAGCCAGGACAATGCTCTTATGAACACCATATATTTT. Amino acids: CASSQDNALMNTIYF.

The V call is TRBV5-1, the J call TRBJ2-5; tentatively, D is TRBD2 (7 bases). The ends were cut back, 5 bases at V and 3 bases at J, with 20 bases in the middle. The CDR3 loop spans 16 amino acids. Looked up from germline, CDR1 is SGHRS and CDR2 is YFSETQ. CDR3 sequence: CASSRGGAYEEETQYF. CDR3 nucleotides: TGCGCCAGCAGTAGAGGGGGGGCCTACGAGGAAGAGACCCAGTACTTC.

This chain joins TRBV19 and TRBJ1-2; 8 bases match TRBD1. Germline loops: CDR1 LNHDA, CDR2 SQIVND (reference sequence). After removal of 5 bases from V and 6 bases from J, the junction contained 5 bases not matched to a gene. The CDR3 extends over 13 amino acids. In DNA form, the CDR3 reads TGTGCCAGTAGTCGCGCCAGGGGGCATGGCTACACCTTC. Its translation: CASSRARGHGYTF.

In DNA, the CDR3 is TGTGCCAGCAGTTACTCCCGGCAGGATCAGCCCCAGCATTTT. Translated: CASSYSRQDQPQHF. The chain couples TRBV6-5 to TRBJ1-5; D not resolved. The V and J ends lost 0 bases and 5 bases respectively, with 8 bases between them. This CDR3 contains 14 residues. CDR1 is MNHEY and CDR2 is SVGAGI in the germline V gene.

The chain couples TRBV5-8 to TRBJ1-1; D is possibly TRBD1 (5 bases). CDR1 is SGHTS, CDR2 YDEGEE, per germline. This CDR3 region has 15 residues. V lost 6 bases and J lost 1, with 16 bases in between. The CDR3 nucleotides read TGTGCCAGCACCAACGGCGACAGAACGAACACTGAAGCTTTCTTT. Its translation is CASTNGDRTNTEAFF.

This rearrangement joins TRBV2 to TRBJ2-1; 9 nucleotides align to TRBD1. The ends lost 8 bases at V and 1 base at J; junction bases unmatched: 9. This CDR3 spans 16 amino acids. The germline CDR1 and CDR2 sequences are SNHLY and FYNNEI. This CDR3 is CASVWAGTGSYNEQFF. For the CDR3, the DNA is TGTGCCAGCGTCTGGGCAGGGACAGGGTCCTACAATGAGCAGTTCTTC.

The gene calls are TRBV11-2 and TRBJ2-1; 13 positions match TRBD2. The CDR3 totals 17 residues. Trimming took 1 base from V and 4 from J; bases not matched to a gene: 4. The germline V gene encodes CDR1 SGHAT and CDR2 FQNNGV. Written as DNA, the CDR3 is TGTGCCAGCAGCTTAGGATCACTAGCGGGGGGGTACAATGAGCAGTTCTTC. Protein sequence: CASSLGSLAGGYNEQFF.

The rearrangement uses TRBV6-5 and TRBJ2-5; D might be TRBD1 (6 bases). This CDR3 is 15 amino acids long. Trimming pared 5 bases from V and 0 bases from J, leaving 13 bases between. The germline CDR1 and CDR2 sequences are MNHEY and SVGAGI. The CDR3 region has the DNA TGTGCCAGCAGTGTCATGGGGGCAGACCAAGAGACCCAGTACTTC. This translates into CASSVMGADQETQYF.

The chain combines TRBV5-1 with TRBJ2-5; TRBD2 matches 9 bases. The germline V gene encodes CDR1 SGHRS and CDR2 YFSETQ. The J segment lost 5 bases and the V segment lost 4 bases, leaving 12 bases of the junction unmatched. The CDR3 is 16 amino acids. DNA of the CDR3: TGCGCCAGCAGCCGGGACCATAGCGGGAGCTATGAGACCCAGTACTTC. Translated, it gives CASSRDHSGSYETQYF.

This chain connects TRBV5-1 to TRBJ2-2; D perhaps matches TRBD1 (6 bases). The CDR3 runs 16 residues. Germline V lookup: CDR1 SGHRS, CDR2 YFSETQ. The V and J ends lost 1 base and 6 bases respectively, with 16 bases between them. The CDR3 is CASSLQPQGKPGELFF. The CDR3 DNA reads as TGCGCCAGCAGCTTGCAACCACAGGGAAAGCCCGGGGAGCTGTTTTTT. Combining the CDR3 with reference TRBV5-1 and TRBJ2-2 gives the whole variable domain KAGVTQTPRYLIKTRGQQVTLSCSPISGHRSVSWYQQTPGQGLQFLFEYFSETQRNKGNFPGRFSGRQFSNSRSEMNVSTLELGDSALYLCASSLQPQGKPGELFFGEGSRLTVL.

The chain couples TRBV19 to TRBJ1-5; D gene uncertain. From germline, CDR1 is LNHDA and CDR2 SQIVND (reference sequence). V gave up 6 bases and J gave up 2 bases, with 14 bases separating them. The CDR3 runs to 15 residues. CDR3 region: CASSSLGVGNQPQHF. In nucleotides, the CDR3 is TGTGCCAGTAGCTCCCTCGGGGTTGGCAATCAGCCCCAGCATTTT. Together with reference TRBV19 and TRBJ1-5, the CDR3 gives the full variable domain: DGGITQSPKYLFRKEGQNVTLSCEQNLNHDAMYWYRQDPGQGLRLIYYSQIVNDFQKGDIAEGYSVSREKKESFPLTVTSAQKNPTAFYLCASSSLGVGNQPQHFGDGTRLSIL.

The genes are TRBV7-9 and TRBJ1-6; TRBD1 is a possible D gene (5 bases). This CDR3 spans 14 amino acids. V lost 3 bases to trimming and J lost 5 bases, with 8 bases between them. The germline V gene encodes CDR1 SEHNR and CDR2 FQNEAQ (reference sequence). CDR3 in amino acids: CASSLTENNSPLHF. CDR3 bases: TGTGCCAGCAGCTTGACAGAAAATAATTCACCCCTCCACTTT.